The 20 T cell receptor beta chains listed next were all sequenced from one sample in a study of blood T cell repertoires in COVID-19 (dated by TCRdb to the early 2020s). The library was prepared using the immunoSEQ multiplex PCR assay. Imported from immuneACCESS, the table was reduced by TCRdb to in-frame sequences with V and J called. These copies leave out some clones; in studies compared against another copy, an unresolved V gene accounts for under half, and the cause of the remainder is not known. This sample holds 150,000 to 200,000 clones; 80% to 90% were observed only once. The ten largest clonotypes hold more than 2.5% of the sample. Sequencing used peripheral blood. The receptors were sampled from a man aged 60 to 69 with acute or convalescent COVID-19.

This sequence joins TRBV29-1 and TRBJ2-1; 8 bases fit TRBD2. The V segment lost 0 bases and the J segment 2 bases; nucleotides outside the gene matches: 0. The germline V gene encodes CDR1 SQVTM and CDR2 ANQGSEA. This CDR3 contains 14 residues. The CDR3, as DNA: TGCAGCGTTGAAGAACTAGCGGCCTACAATGAGCAGTTCTTC. Translating it yields CSVEELAAYNEQFF.

The V and J genes are TRBV6-5 and TRBJ2-7, with D perhaps TRBD1 (6 bases). This CDR3 contains 14 residues. V lost 5 bases, J lost 5 bases, and 16 bases lay in between. The germline V gene has CDR1 MNHEY and CDR2 SVGAGI. The CDR3 spells CASSNRQARDEQYF. The DNA of the CDR3 is TGTGCCAGCAGTAACCGACAGGCCCGGGACGAGCAGTACTTC.

The rearrangement links TRBV2 to TRBJ2-1; no clear D. Trimming removed 1 base at V and 8 bases at J, with 3 bases between. This CDR3 is 11 amino acids long. CDR1 is SNHLY, CDR2 FYNNEI, per germline. CDR3 bases: TGTGCCAGCAGTGAAGGGCATGAGCAGTTCTTC. This codes for CASSEGHEQFF.

This rearrangement joins TRBV5-1 to TRBJ1-1; 7 nucleotides match TRBD1. CDR3 size: 14 residues. Germline V CDR1 and CDR2: SGHRS, YFSETQ. V was pared by 5 bases and J by 1 base, with 5 bases of the junction left unmatched. This CDR3 reads CASRLGTANTEAFF. The CDR3 DNA reads TGCGCCAGCAGGCTTGGGACAGCGAACACTGAAGCTTTCTTT. The entire variable domain, with the rest obtained from reference TRBV5-1 and TRBJ1-1, is as follows: KAGVTQTPRYLIKTRGQQVTLSCSPISGHRSVSWYQQTPGQGLQFLFEYFSETQRNKGNFPGRFSGRQFSNSRSEMNVSTLELGDSALYLCASRLGTANTEAFFGQGTRLTVV.

The chain has TRBV7-9 and TRBJ1-4; TRBD1 is a possible D gene (5 bases). The V gene's germline CDR1 is SEHNR and CDR2 FQNEAQ (reference sequence). The CDR3 consists of 14 residues. The germline V and J ends were trimmed by 5 bases and 8 bases, with 15 bases remaining between them. The DNA for the CDR3 is TGTGCCAGCAGCGCCACGCGGGGACCGGAAAAACTGTTTTTT. Its translation: CASSATRGPEKLFF.

V is TRBV5-5 and J is TRBJ2-3; no firm D call. V lost 0 bases to trimming and J lost 0 bases, with 8 bases between them. The CDR3 runs 15 residues. Per the germline V gene, CDR1 is SGHKS and CDR2 is YYEKEE (reference sequence). The CDR3 bases are TGTGCCAGCAGCTTGGAGGCGACTAGCACAGATACGCAGTATTTT. It encodes CASSLEATSTDTQYF.

The rearrangement joins TRBV6-5 to TRBJ1-1; D remains unclear. Germline CDR1 reads MNHEY; CDR2 reads SVGAGI. This CDR3 is 14 amino acids long. V lost 2 bases and J 5 bases, leaving 12 bases between the germline ends. Here the CDR3 reads CASSYLAGWTEAFF. The CDR3 coding sequence is TGTGCCAGCAGTTACCTCGCGGGTTGGACTGAAGCTTTCTTT.

This clone has a count of ten or more. V and J are TRBV28 and TRBJ2-6; weak D call: TRBD1 (7 bases). CDR3 length: 16 residues. V lost 7 bases to trimming and J lost 1 base, with 14 bases between them. Germline CDR1 is MDHEN and CDR2 is SYDVKM. In DNA form, the CDR3 reads TGTGCCAGCACGGCGGGACAGTTATCTGGGGCCAACGTCCTGACTTTC. It yields the protein CASTAGQLSGANVLTF.

This chain uses TRBV5-6 with TRBJ2-7; D is perhaps TRBD2 (5 bases). There are 15 residues in the CDR3. Germline CDR1 SGHDT, CDR2 YYEEEE. V shed 4 bases and J shed 3 bases, with 17 bases lying between them. The CDR3 sequence: CASSPATGLYYEQYF. CDR3 DNA: TGTGCCAGCAGCCCAGCCACTGGACTTTACTACGAGCAGTACTTC.

The chain joins TRBV7-8 to TRBJ2-3; tentatively, D is TRBD2 (5 bases). The CDR3 loop spans 16 amino acids. The V end lost 1 base, the J end lost 3 bases, and 14 bases lay between the germline ends. Germline CDR1 reads SGHVS; CDR2 reads FQNEAQ. DNA of the CDR3: TGTGCCAGCAGCTTAGTGGTGGGAGTGGGGACAGATACGCAGTATTTT. This encodes CASSLVVGVGTDTQYF.

This chain uses TRBV27 with TRBJ2-1; 7 nucleotides match TRBD2. The CDR3 spans 14 residues. Unmatched junction bases numbered 9, after V lost 5 bases and J lost 8 bases. Germline-derived CDR1 and CDR2 are MNHEY and SMNVEV (reference sequence). The CDR3 nucleotides are TGTGCCAGCAGTCCGGTGAGCGGGGTCTATGAGCAGTTCTTC. Protein: CASSPVSGVYEQFF.

This clone appeared once. The genes are TRBV13 and TRBJ2-2, with TRBD1 identical over 8 bases. Trimming removed 3 bases from V and 2 bases from J; junction bases left unmatched: 2. The CDR3 loop spans 15 amino acids. Germline V CDR1 and CDR2: PRHDT, FYEKMQ (reference sequence). The CDR3 loop is CASSFGQGNTGELFF. CDR3 nucleotide sequence: TGTGCCAGCAGCTTCGGACAGGGAAACACCGGGGAGCTGTTTTTT.

The chain's CDR3 is CASSFGGGLYEQYF. Here the CDR3 DNA reads TGTGCCAGCAGCTTTGGGGGAGGGCTCTACGAGCAGTACTTC. This rearrangement joins TRBV6-2 or TRBV6-3 to TRBJ2-7; TRBD2 aligns across 7 bases. The V and J ends lost 6 bases and 3 bases, in that order; junction bases with no gene match: 8. Germline V gene lookup returns CDR1 MNHEY and CDR2 SVGEGT. This CDR3 has 14 amino acids.

The V call is TRBV6-2 or TRBV6-3, the J call TRBJ2-7, with TRBD1 matching 7 bases. V gave up 5 bases and J gave up 1 base; unmatched junction bases: 5. The V gene's germline CDR1 is MNHEY and CDR2 SVGEGT. The CDR3 has 14 residues. The CDR3 DNA is TGTGCCAGCAGTCGACAGGGCATTTCCTACGAGCAGTACTTC. Its protein product is CASSRQGISYEQYF.

This clone was recorded a few times. The J gene is TRBJ1-6, the V gene TRBV27, with 7 bases lining up with TRBD1. Germline CDR1 is MNHEY and CDR2 is SMNVEV (reference sequence). V gave up 7 bases and J gave up 6 bases; unmatched junction bases: 6. The length of the CDR3 is 14 residues. CDR3 amino acids: CASNTGAPNSPLHF. The CDR3 nucleotides are TGTGCCAGCAACACAGGGGCTCCTAATTCACCCCTCCACTTT.

V and J are TRBV28 and TRBJ1-1; 7 nucleotides line up with TRBD1. V was clipped by 6 bases and J by 1 base; unmatched bases: 5. This CDR3 spans 14 amino acids. The germline V gene has CDR1 MDHEN and CDR2 SYDVKM. CDR3 amino acids: CASSSGTANTEAFF. The DNA for the CDR3 is TGTGCCAGCAGCTCCGGGACAGCGAACACTGAAGCTTTCTTT.

This chain uses TRBV27 with TRBJ1-1, with D possibly matching TRBD1 (6 bases). Trimming cost V 7 bases and J 1 base, with 16 bases left between them. This CDR3 is built from 15 residues. In germline, CDR1 is MNHEY, CDR2 SMNVEV (reference sequence). Here the CDR3 reads CASTPGHASNTEAFF. The CDR3 nucleotides are TGTGCCAGCACTCCGGGACACGCATCGAACACTGAAGCTTTCTTT.

This clone turned up a few times. This rearrangement joins TRBV6-5 to TRBJ1-3; TRBD1 matches at 7 bases. Germline V gene sequence: CDR1 MNHEY, CDR2 SVGAGI. The V segment lost 9 bases and the J segment 4 bases; nucleotides outside the gene matches: 9. CDR3 length: 14 amino acids. Here the CDR3 reads CASGGGGDGNTIYF. CDR3 DNA: TGTGCCAGTGGCGGAGGGGGCGACGGAAACACCATATATTTT.

The chain employs TRBV3-1 (or the pseudogene TRBV3-2) and TRBJ1-2, with 12 bases identical to TRBD1. The CDR3 spans 15 residues. Looked up from germline, CDR1 is LGHDT and CDR2 is YNNKEL (reference sequence). The ends lost 5 bases at V and 3 bases at J; junction bases unmatched: 4. CDR3 in amino acids: CASSFRDRGHYGYTF. For the CDR3, the DNA is TGTGCCAGCAGCTTCCGGGACAGGGGGCACTATGGCTACACCTTC.

There are a few counts of this clone. The chain combines TRBV5-1 with TRBJ2-5; 8 nucleotides align to TRBD1. J gave up 5 bases and V 0 bases, and 9 bases lay outside the gene matches. Germline V gene data show CDR1 as SGHRS and CDR2 as YFSETQ. The CDR3 is made up of 16 amino acids. The CDR3 bases are TGCGCCAGCAGCTTGGGGGGGACAGGTCGTCGGGAGACCCAGTACTTC. Translated: CASSLGGTGRRETQYF.